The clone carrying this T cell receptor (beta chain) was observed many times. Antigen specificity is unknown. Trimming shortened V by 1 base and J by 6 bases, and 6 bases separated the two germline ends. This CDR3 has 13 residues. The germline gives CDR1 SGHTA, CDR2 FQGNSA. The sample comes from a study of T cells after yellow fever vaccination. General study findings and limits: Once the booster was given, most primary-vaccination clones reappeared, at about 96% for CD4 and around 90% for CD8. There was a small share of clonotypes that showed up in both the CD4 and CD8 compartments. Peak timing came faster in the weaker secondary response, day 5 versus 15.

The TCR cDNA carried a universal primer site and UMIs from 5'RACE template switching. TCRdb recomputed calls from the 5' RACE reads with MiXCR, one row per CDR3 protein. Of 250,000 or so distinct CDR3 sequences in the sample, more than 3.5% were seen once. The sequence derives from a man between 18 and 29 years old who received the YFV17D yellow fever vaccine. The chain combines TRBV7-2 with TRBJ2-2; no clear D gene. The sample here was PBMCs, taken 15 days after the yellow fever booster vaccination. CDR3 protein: CASSLVRAGELFF. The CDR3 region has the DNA TGTGCCAGCAGCTTAGTTAGGGCCGGGGAGCTGTTTTTT.